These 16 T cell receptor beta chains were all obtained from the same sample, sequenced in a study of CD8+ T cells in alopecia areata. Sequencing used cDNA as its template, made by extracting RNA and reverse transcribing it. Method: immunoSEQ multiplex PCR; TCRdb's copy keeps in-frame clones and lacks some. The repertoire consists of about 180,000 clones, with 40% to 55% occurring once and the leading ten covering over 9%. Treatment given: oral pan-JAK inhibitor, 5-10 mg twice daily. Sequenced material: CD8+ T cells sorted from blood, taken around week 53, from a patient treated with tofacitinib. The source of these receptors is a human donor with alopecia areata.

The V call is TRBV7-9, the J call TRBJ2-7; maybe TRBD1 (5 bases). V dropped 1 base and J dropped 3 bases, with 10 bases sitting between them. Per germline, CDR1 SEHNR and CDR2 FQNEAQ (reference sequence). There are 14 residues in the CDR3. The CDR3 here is CASSLEQVIYEQYF. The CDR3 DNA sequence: TGTGCCAGCAGCTTAGAACAGGTTATCTACGAGCAGTACTTC.

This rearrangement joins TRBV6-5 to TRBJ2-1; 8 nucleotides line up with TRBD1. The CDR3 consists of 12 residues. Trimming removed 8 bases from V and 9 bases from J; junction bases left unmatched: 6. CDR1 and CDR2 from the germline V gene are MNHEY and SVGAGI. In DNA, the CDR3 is TGTGCCAGCCATACAGGGGGGAGTGAGCAGTTCTTC. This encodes CASHTGGSEQFF.

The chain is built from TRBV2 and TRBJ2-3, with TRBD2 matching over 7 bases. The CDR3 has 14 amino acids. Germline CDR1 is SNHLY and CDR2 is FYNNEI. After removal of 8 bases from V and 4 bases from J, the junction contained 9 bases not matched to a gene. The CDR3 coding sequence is TGTGCCAGCGGCGGTCTAGCGGAATCAGATACGCAGTATTTT. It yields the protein CASGGLAESDTQYF.

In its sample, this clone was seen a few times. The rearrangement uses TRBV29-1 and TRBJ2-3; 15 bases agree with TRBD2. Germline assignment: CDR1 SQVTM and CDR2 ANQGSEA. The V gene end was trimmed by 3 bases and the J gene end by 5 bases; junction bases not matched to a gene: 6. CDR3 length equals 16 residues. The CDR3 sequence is CSVDGLAGGLGDTQYF. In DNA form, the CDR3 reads TGCAGCGTTGATGGACTAGCGGGGGGGCTTGGAGATACGCAGTATTTT.

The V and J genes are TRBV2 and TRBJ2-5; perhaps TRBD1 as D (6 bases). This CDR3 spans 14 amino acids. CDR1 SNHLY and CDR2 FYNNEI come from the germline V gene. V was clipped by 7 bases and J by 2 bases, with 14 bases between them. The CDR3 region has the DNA TGTGCCAGCACTAACCCGGGACAACAAGAGACCCAGTACTTC. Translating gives CASTNPGQQETQYF.

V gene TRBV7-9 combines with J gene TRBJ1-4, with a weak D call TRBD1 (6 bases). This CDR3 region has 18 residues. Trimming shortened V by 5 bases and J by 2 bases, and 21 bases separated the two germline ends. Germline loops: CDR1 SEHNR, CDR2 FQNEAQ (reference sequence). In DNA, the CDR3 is TGTGCCAGCAGCCGGTATTCGGGGGCCGAGTGGACTAATGAAAAACTGTTTTTT. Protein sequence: CASSRYSGAEWTNEKLFF. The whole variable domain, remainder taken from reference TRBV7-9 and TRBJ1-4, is DTGVSQNPRHKITKRGQNVTFRCDPISEHNRLYWYRQTLGQGPEFLTYFQNEAQLEKSRLLSDRFSAERPKGSFSTLEIQRTEQGDSAMYLCASSRYSGAEWTNEKLFFGSGTQLSVL.

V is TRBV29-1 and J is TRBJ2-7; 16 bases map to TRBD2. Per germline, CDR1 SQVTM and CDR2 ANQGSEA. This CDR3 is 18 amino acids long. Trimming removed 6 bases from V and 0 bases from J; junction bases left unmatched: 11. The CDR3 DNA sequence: TGCAGCGTCGTTCCGGGACTAGCGGGGGGGCGAAGCTCCTACGAGCAGTACTTC. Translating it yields CSVVPGLAGGRSSYEQYF.

The CDR3 region has the DNA TGCGCCAGCAGCCAAGTTGGGGTCGGGGGATCACCCCTCCACTTT. It is translated as CASSQVGVGGSPLHF. The V and J genes are TRBV4-1 and TRBJ1-6, with D maybe TRBD1 (5 bases). The CDR3 is made up of 15 amino acids. V lost 1 base to trimming and J lost 10 bases, with 14 bases between them. Germline V gene lookup returns CDR1 MGHRA and CDR2 YSYEKL.

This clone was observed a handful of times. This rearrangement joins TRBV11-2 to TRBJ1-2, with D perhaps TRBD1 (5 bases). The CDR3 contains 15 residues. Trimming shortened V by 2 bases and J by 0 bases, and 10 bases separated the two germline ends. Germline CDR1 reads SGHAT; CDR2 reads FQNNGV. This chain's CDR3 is CASSLHVGANYGYTF. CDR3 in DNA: TGTGCCAGCAGCTTACATGTGGGGGCTAACTATGGCTACACCTTC.

The CDR3 nucleotides are TGCGCCAGCAGCTCCCCTTTAGAGGGCGACATTCAGTACTTC. It encodes CASSSPLEGDIQYF. The chain combines TRBV5-1 with TRBJ2-4; D might be TRBD2 (5 bases). The ends were cut back, 3 bases at V and 8 bases at J, with 15 bases in the middle. The CDR3 contains 14 residues. Germline values: CDR1 SGHRS, CDR2 YFSETQ.

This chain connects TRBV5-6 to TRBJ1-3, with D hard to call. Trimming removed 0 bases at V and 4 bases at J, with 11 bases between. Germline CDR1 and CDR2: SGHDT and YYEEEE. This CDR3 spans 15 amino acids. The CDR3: CASSLGTGSGNTIYF. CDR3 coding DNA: TGTGCCAGCAGCTTGGGTACGGGATCCGGAAACACCATATATTTT.

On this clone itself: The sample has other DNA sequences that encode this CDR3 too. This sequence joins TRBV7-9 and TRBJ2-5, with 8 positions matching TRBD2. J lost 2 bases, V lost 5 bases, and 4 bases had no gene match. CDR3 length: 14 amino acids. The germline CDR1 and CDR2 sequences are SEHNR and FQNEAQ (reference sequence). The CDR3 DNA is TGTGCCAGCAGCCTCGGGACTAGACAAGAGACCCAGTACTTC. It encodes CASSLGTRQETQYF. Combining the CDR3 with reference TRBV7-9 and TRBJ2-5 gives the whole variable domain DTGVSQNPRHKITKRGQNVTFRCDPISEHNRLYWYRQTLGQGPEFLTYFQNEAQLEKSRLLSDRFSAERPKGSFSTLEIQRTEQGDSAMYLCASSLGTRQETQYFGPGTRLLVL.

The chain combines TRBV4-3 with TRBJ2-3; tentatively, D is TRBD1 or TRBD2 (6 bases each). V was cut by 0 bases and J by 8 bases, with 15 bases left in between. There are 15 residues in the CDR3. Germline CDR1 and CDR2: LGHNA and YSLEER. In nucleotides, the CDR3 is TGCGCCAGCAGCCAAGATTCCCCCGGGGGCTCTACGCAGTATTTT. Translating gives CASSQDSPGGSTQYF.

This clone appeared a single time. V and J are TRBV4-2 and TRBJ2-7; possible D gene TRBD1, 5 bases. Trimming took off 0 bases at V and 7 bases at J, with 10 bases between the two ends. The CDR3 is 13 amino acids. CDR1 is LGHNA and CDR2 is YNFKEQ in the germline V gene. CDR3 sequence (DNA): TGTGCCAGCAGCCAAGATCTAGACAGTGAGCAGTACTTC. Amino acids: CASSQDLDSEQYF.

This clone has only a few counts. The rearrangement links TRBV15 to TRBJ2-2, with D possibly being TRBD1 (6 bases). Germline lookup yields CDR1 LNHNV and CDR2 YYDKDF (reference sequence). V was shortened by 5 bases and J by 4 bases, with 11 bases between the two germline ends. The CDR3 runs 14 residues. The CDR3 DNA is TGTGCCACCAGCGCCTGGACAGTCACCGGGGAGCTGTTTTTT. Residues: CATSAWTVTGELFF.

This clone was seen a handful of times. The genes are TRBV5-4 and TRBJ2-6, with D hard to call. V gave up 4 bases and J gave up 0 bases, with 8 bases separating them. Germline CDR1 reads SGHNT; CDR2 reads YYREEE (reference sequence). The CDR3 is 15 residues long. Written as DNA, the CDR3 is TGTGCCAGCAGCCCGTACAACTCTGGGGCCAACGTCCTGACTTTC. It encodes CASSPYNSGANVLTF.